The 28 T cell receptor beta chains given below trace back to one sample, sequenced in a study of T cell changes during pregnancy in multiple sclerosis. Sequenced by immunoSEQ multiplex PCR; TCRdb stores in-frame clones only, minus some. Of 50,000 to 75,000 clones in the sample, about nine tenths were seen once. The specimen comprised peripheral blood, sampled after pregnancy. The receptors here all came from a female donor in good health, enrolled as a control in a pregnancy study.

The CDR3 loop is CASSPGQGGTDTQYF. In nucleotides, the CDR3 is TGTGCCAGCAGCCCGGGACAGGGGGGCACAGATACGCAGTATTTT. This chain joins TRBV5-5 and TRBJ2-3; 11 bases fit TRBD1. This CDR3 contains 15 residues. Unmatched junction bases numbered 2, after V lost 4 bases and J lost 1 base. Germline V CDR1 and CDR2: SGHKS, YYEKEE (reference sequence). Looking up the rest from reference TRBV5-5 and TRBJ2-3 gives the full variable domain: DAGVTQSPTHLIKTRGQQVTLRCSPISGHKSVSWYQQVLGQGPQFIFQYYEKEERGRGNFPDRFSARQFPNYSSELNVNALLLGDSALYLCASSPGQGGTDTQYFGPGTRLTVL.

This clone was detected only once. At one end the junction does not follow the germline gene, possibly because of a read error. This rearrangement joins TRBV6-1 to TRBJ1-2; 7 nucleotides align to TRBD1. The length of the CDR3 is 15 residues. Per germline, CDR1 MNHNS and CDR2 SASEGT. CDR3 amino acids: CASREAVRGVYGYTF. DNA for the CDR3: TGTGCCAGCAGAGAAGCGGTCAGGGGGGTTTATGGCTACACCTTC.

V and J are TRBV7-3 and TRBJ1-2; D is possibly TRBD1 (6 bases). Germline CDR1 and CDR2: SGHTA and FQGTGA. This CDR3 comprises 14 residues. V was cut by 4 bases and J by 3 bases, with 12 bases left in between. The CDR3 bases are TGTGCCAGCAGCTCAGGAACAGGGTACTATGGCTACACCTTC. Translation: CASSSGTGYYGYTF. The whole variable domain, remainder taken from reference TRBV7-3 and TRBJ1-2, is GAGVSQTPSNKVTEKGKYVELRCDPISGHTALYWYRQSLGQGPEFLIYFQGTGAADDSGLPNDRFFAVRPEGSVSTLKIQRTERGDSAVYLCASSSGTGYYGYTFGSGTRLTVV.

The J gene is TRBJ1-5, the V gene TRBV4-3; no definite D call. Germline V gene lookup returns CDR1 LGHNA and CDR2 YSLEER. The V and J ends lost 6 bases and 4 bases respectively, with 7 bases between them. The CDR3 is made up of 12 amino acids. CDR3 sequence: CASSPLNQPQHF. CDR3 DNA sequence: TGCGCCAGCAGTCCGTTAAATCAGCCCCAGCATTTT.

The chain combines TRBV9 with TRBJ1-6; 8 bases map to TRBD1. Trimming took 3 bases from V and 7 from J; bases not matched to a gene: 6. The CDR3 loop spans 15 amino acids. Germline V gives CDR1 SGDLS, CDR2 YYNGEE. The CDR3 DNA is TGTGCCAGCAGCGGCCAGGGGGCCCAGAATTCACCCCTCCACTTT. Protein: CASSGQGAQNSPLHF.

CDR3 DNA sequence: TGCGCCAGCAGCCAAGCTCCCCTCTATGGCTACACCTTC. It yields the protein CASSQAPLYGYTF. The chain carries TRBV4-3 and TRBJ1-2; D not resolved. This CDR3 is 13 amino acids long. From germline, CDR1 is LGHNA and CDR2 YSLEER. The V end was cut by 1 base, the J end by 4 bases, with 7 bases between.

This sequence joins TRBV29-1 and TRBJ2-7, with a possible D match to TRBD2 (5 bases). Trimming removed 7 bases from V and 3 bases from J, with 13 bases in between. Germline values: CDR1 SQVTM, CDR2 ANQGSEA. CDR3 length: 12 amino acids. CDR3 sequence (DNA): TGCAGCGCTGGCGATCGGGACTACGAGCAGTACTTC. Translation: CSAGDRDYEQYF.

V is TRBV5-6 and J is TRBJ2-5; D gene ambiguous. The CDR3 has 14 amino acids. The germline gives CDR1 SGHDT, CDR2 YYEEEE. Between the trimmed V and J ends, which lost 3 bases and 4 bases, there was a span of 13 bases. The CDR3 sequence: CASSSLTQLETQYF. CDR3 bases: TGTGCCAGCAGCTCCTTAACACAGCTAGAGACCCAGTACTTC. Complete variable domain (other parts from reference TRBV5-6 and TRBJ2-5): DAGVTQSPTHLIKTRGQQVTLRCSPKSGHDTVSWYQQALGQGPQFIFQYYEEEERQRGNFPDRFSGHQFPNYSSELNVNALLLGDSALYLCASSSLTQLETQYFGPGTRLLVL.

V and J are TRBV19 and TRBJ1-3; D is unclear. The V gene's germline CDR1 is LNHDA and CDR2 SQIVND (reference sequence). This CDR3 comprises 18 residues. Trimming removed 6 bases at V and 2 bases at J, with 23 bases between. CDR3 bases: TGTGCCAGTAGAACGTTGCGCACCCCGTACCTTGCTGGAAACACCATATATTTT. Translated, it gives CASRTLRTPYLAGNTIYF.

The genes are TRBV7-3 and TRBJ1-1; D unclear. CDR3 length: 13 residues. CDR1 is SGHTA and CDR2 is FQGTGA in the germline V gene. Trimming stripped 2 bases from V and 7 bases from J, with 11 bases between. The CDR3 coding sequence is TGTGCCAGCAGCTTATCAGGTTTGGGTGAAGCTTTCTTT. The encoded protein is CASSLSGLGEAFF.

V usage is TRBV7-7 and J usage is TRBJ2-3; the match to TRBD2 covers 13 bases. There are 16 residues in the CDR3. J was trimmed by 5 bases and V by 5 bases; bases with no gene match: 7. Germline assignment: CDR1 SSHAT and CDR2 FNYEAQ (reference sequence). CDR3 nucleotide sequence: TGTGCCAGCAGCCGTGGACTAGCGGGGGATGGAGATACGCAGTATTTT. Amino acid sequence: CASSRGLAGDGDTQYF.

CDR3 sequence: CASSENRRSQETQYF. The DNA for the CDR3 is TGTGCCAGCAGTGAAAATCGGCGGTCCCAAGAGACCCAGTACTTC. The chain joins TRBV6-1 to TRBJ2-5, with D uncertain. The CDR3 consists of 15 residues. The V gene lost 2 bases and the J gene lost 1 base, with 11 bases spanning the gap. Germline CDR1 and CDR2: MNHNS and SASEGT.

As regards this clone: Other DNA sequences in this specimen translate into the identical CDR3. The chain couples TRBV29-1 to TRBJ2-7, with TRBD2 matching 7 bases. Germline CDR1 SQVTM, CDR2 ANQGSEA. V dropped 6 bases and J dropped 13; count of bases not matched to a gene: 18. This CDR3 comprises 13 residues. CDR3 residues: CSVGTASWEGQYF. The CDR3 nucleotides are TGCAGCGTGGGGACTGCCTCGTGGGAGGGGCAATACTTC.

This chain links TRBV19 with TRBJ2-3, with D possibly TRBD1 on 7 matching bases. From germline, CDR1 is LNHDA and CDR2 SQIVND (reference sequence). Trimming took 7 bases from V and 10 from J, leaving 21 bases between them. This CDR3 has 14 amino acids. Written as DNA, the CDR3 is TGTGCCAGTACCAGACAGGGAGGTCCGCATGCGCAGTATTTT. Its translation is CASTRQGGPHAQYF.

The rearrangement uses TRBV7-9 and TRBJ2-7; the D gene is possibly TRBD1 (6 bases). V was cut by 2 bases and J by 5 bases, with 13 bases left in between. This CDR3 contains 14 residues. Germline V gives CDR1 SEHNR, CDR2 FQNEAQ (reference sequence). CDR3 sequence: CASSLYNRADEQYF. The CDR3 DNA follows: TGTGCCAGCAGCTTATATAACAGGGCGGACGAGCAGTACTTC.

This sequence joins TRBV19 and TRBJ1-4; D is undetermined. This CDR3 is 17 amino acids long. Germline V lookup: CDR1 LNHDA, CDR2 SQIVND (reference sequence). The V gene lost 3 bases and the J gene lost 5 bases, with 19 bases spanning the gap. In DNA, the CDR3 is TGTGCCAGTAGTATTAGGCAGTGGGAGAGCTCCAATGAAAAACTGTTTTTT. Its translation: CASSIRQWESSNEKLFF.

J is TRBJ2-3 and V is TRBV5-4, with D unclear. CDR3 length: 14 amino acids. The germline V and J ends were trimmed by 3 bases and 1 base, with 9 bases remaining between them. Germline values: CDR1 SGHNT, CDR2 YYREEE (reference sequence). CDR3 DNA sequence: TGTGCCAGCAGCTCCACTCCTGGCACAGATACGCAGTATTTT. Translation: CASSSTPGTDTQYF. The variable domain in full, completed from reference TRBV5-4 and TRBJ2-3, reads ETGVTQSPTHLIKTRGQQVTLRCSSQSGHNTVSWYQQALGQGPQFIFQYYREEENGRGNFPPRFSGLQFPNYSSELNVNALELDDSALYLCASSSTPGTDTQYFGPGTRLTVL.

This chain links TRBV10-3 with TRBJ1-4; TRBD1 is a possible D gene (5 bases). V was shortened by 10 bases and J by 8 bases, with 20 bases between the two germline ends. The V gene's germline CDR1 is ENHRY and CDR2 SYGVKD. The CDR3 contains 14 residues. DNA for the CDR3: TGTGCCACCGCCGGGTCCCCGGGGGAGGAAAAACTGTTTTTT. Its translation: CATAGSPGEEKLFF.

The genes are TRBV18 and TRBJ2-2, with D perhaps TRBD2 (6 bases). From germline, CDR1 is KGHSH and CDR2 LQKENI. Trimming took 6 bases from V and 4 from J, leaving 12 bases between them. This CDR3 has 14 residues. The CDR3 region is CASSPQGGTGELFF. CDR3 in DNA: TGTGCCAGCTCGCCCCAGGGAGGCACCGGGGAGCTGTTTTTT.

The rearrangement uses TRBV7-2 and TRBJ1-1; perhaps TRBD1 as D (5 bases). The length of the CDR3 is 16 residues. V was trimmed by 1 base and J by 3 bases, leaving 15 bases between them. Germline V gene sequence: CDR1 SGHTA, CDR2 FQGNSA. In nucleotides, the CDR3 is TGTGCCAGCAGCTTAGACGGCAGGGCGCGAGACACTGAAGCTTTCTTT. The encoded protein is CASSLDGRARDTEAFF.

The J gene is TRBJ2-3, the V gene TRBV6-5, with a weak D call TRBD1 (7 bases). Germline V gene sequence: CDR1 MNHEY, CDR2 SVGAGI. CDR3 size: 16 residues. The V and J ends lost 2 bases and 2 bases respectively, with 14 bases between them. This CDR3 is CASSYPRDSLTDTQYF. CDR3 bases: TGTGCCAGCAGTTACCCGCGGGACAGCCTCACAGATACGCAGTATTTT.

The table lists this clone with a count of one. The J gene is TRBJ1-4, the V gene TRBV30; TRBD1 might be the D (5 bases). This CDR3 region has 14 residues. Germline V gives CDR1 GTSNPN, CDR2 SVGIG (reference sequence). V was shortened by 1 base and J by 4 bases, with 10 bases between the two germline ends. CDR3 amino acids: CAWSAGPDNEKLFF. The CDR3 DNA reads TGTGCCTGGAGTGCAGGGCCCGATAATGAAAAACTGTTTTTT. Full variable domain (rest looked up from reference TRBV30 and TRBJ1-4): SQTIHQWPATLVQPVGSPLSLECTVEGTSNPNLYWYRQAAGRGLQLLFYSVGIGQISSEVPQNLSASRPQDRQFILSSKKLLLSDSGFYLCAWSAGPDNEKLFFGSGTQLSVL.

J is TRBJ1-3 and V is TRBV5-4, with TRBD1 matching 9 bases. The CDR3 consists of 15 residues. With 5 bases clipped from V and 6 bases from J, the junction kept 9 bases outside the gene matches. CDR1 SGHNT and CDR2 YYREEE come from the germline V gene (reference sequence). The CDR3 loop is CASRAGTGFENTIYF. The CDR3 DNA is TGTGCCAGCAGGGCCGGGACAGGGTTCGAAAACACCATATATTTT. Complete variable domain (other parts from reference TRBV5-4 and TRBJ1-3): ETGVTQSPTHLIKTRGQQVTLRCSSQSGHNTVSWYQQALGQGPQFIFQYYREEENGRGNFPPRFSGLQFPNYSSELNVNALELDDSALYLCASRAGTGFENTIYFGEGSWLTVV.

The rearrangement uses TRBV25-1 and TRBJ1-5, with D unresolved. The CDR3 contains 13 residues. V shed 4 bases and J shed 3 bases, with 7 bases lying between them. Germline CDR1 is MGHDK and CDR2 is SYGVNS. CDR3 protein: CASSASDNQPQHF. In DNA, the CDR3 is TGTGCCAGCAGTGCTTCAGACAATCAGCCCCAGCATTTT.

This clone turned up a few times. This rearrangement joins TRBV2 to TRBJ1-5; TRBD1 matches at 7 bases. The CDR3 extends over 14 amino acids. Germline V gene data show CDR1 as SNHLY and CDR2 as FYNNEI. V shed 5 bases, J shed 4 bases, and the junction held 5 bases outside the gene matches. The CDR3 DNA reads as TGTGCCAGCAGTCAGACAGGGATTAATCAGCCCCAGCATTTT. Translated, it gives CASSQTGINQPQHF.

The rearrangement uses TRBV30 and TRBJ1-4; D not resolved. CDR3 length equals 15 residues. Looked up from germline, CDR1 is GTSNPN and CDR2 is SVGIG (reference sequence). Trimming took off 0 bases at V and 0 bases at J, with 8 bases between the two ends. CDR3 coding DNA: TGTGCCTGGAGTGTACTTCGGGCAACTAATGAAAAACTGTTTTTT. Translated: CAWSVLRATNEKLFF. The whole variable domain, remainder taken from reference TRBV30 and TRBJ1-4, is SQTIHQWPATLVQPVGSPLSLECTVEGTSNPNLYWYRQAAGRGLQLLFYSVGIGQISSEVPQNLSASRPQDRQFILSSKKLLLSDSGFYLCAWSVLRATNEKLFFGSGTQLSVL.

The chain couples TRBV15 to TRBJ2-3, with 8 nucleotides matching TRBD2. Per germline, CDR1 LNHNV and CDR2 YYDKDF (reference sequence). Germline trimming cut 0 bases from V and 1 base from J; bases unmatched to any gene: 3. The length of the CDR3 is 16 residues. CDR3 amino acids: CATSREAGAGTDTQYF. The CDR3 region has the DNA TGTGCCACCAGCAGAGAAGCGGGGGCCGGCACAGATACGCAGTATTTT.

This chain uses TRBV7-6 with TRBJ2-5, with 9 bases that match TRBD1. The CDR3 is 13 amino acids. V dropped 3 bases and J dropped 7; count of bases not matched to a gene: 3. Germline CDR1 SGHVS, CDR2 FNYEAQ. The CDR3 protein is CASSLTGGMTQYF. The DNA for the CDR3 is TGTGCCAGCAGCTTGACAGGGGGGATGACCCAGTACTTC.